Listed below are T cell receptor beta chains from one sample, sequenced in a study of blood T cell repertoires in COVID-19. Produced via immunoSEQ multiplex PCR; TCRdb's table is partial and in-frame only. The table shows 250,000 to 350,000 clones, with approximately 85% occurring only once. Sequenced material: PBMCs or T cells enriched from blood (not recorded which). The receptors come from a woman younger than 45 who had recovered from COVID-19. CDR3s include the opening cysteine and the closing phenylalanine or tryptophan. Each record gives: CDR3 DNA, CDR3 protein, D gene, clone size, J gene, V gene. The D gene is left open where the match is weak. Clone size, where shown, is once, few, many, or a class for clones that have expanded.

TGTGCCAGCTCACCAAGGGGACAGAGCTCCTACGAGCAGTACTTC CASSPRGQSSYEQYF TRBD1 NA TRBJ2-7 TRBV18
TGTGCCACCAGCACTCGGGGGGTAACGGCTTTCTTT CATSTRGVTAFF NA NA TRBJ1-1 TRBV15
TGTGCCAGCACAGGGAGACTAGCGGGGGGTTACAATGAGCAGTTCTTC CASTGRLAGGYNEQFF TRBD2 NA TRBJ2-1 TRBV28
TGTGCCAGCCGCAGGGGTATCGGTATTAAAGCTTTCTTT CASRRGIGIKAFF NA NA TRBJ1-1 TRBV2
TGTGCCAGCTCACCTACCAGACAGACCTATGGCTACACCTTC CASSPTRQTYGYTF NA NA TRBJ1-2 TRBV18
TGTGCCAGCAGACCCTTGACAGGGGATGGCTACACCTTC CASRPLTGDGYTF TRBD1 once TRBJ1-2 TRBV12-3/TRBV12-4
TGCGCCAGCAGCCAGACAGAAAATCAAGCCAGCTCTGGAAACACCATATATTTT CASSQTENQASSGNTIYF NA NA TRBJ1-3 TRBV5-1
TGTGCCAGCAGCGTACCGGGACTAGGGTACAATGAGCAGTTCTTC CASSVPGLGYNEQFF TRBD2 NA TRBJ2-1 TRBV9
TGCGCCAGCAGCTTGGCTGGTACTAATGGCTACACCTTC CASSLAGTNGYTF NA NA TRBJ1-2 TRBV5-1
TGTGCCAGCAGCACCGACAGGGTCACCCTGTCAGATACGCAGTATTTT CASSTDRVTLSDTQYF TRBD1 NA TRBJ2-3 TRBV6-6
TGTGCCAGCAGCTTCGACAGGGGAACTGAAGCTTTCTTT CASSFDRGTEAFF TRBD1 NA TRBJ1-1 TRBV7-8
TGTGCCAGCAGTTTATTGGGAGGGTCAAGGAATCAGCCCCAGCATTTT CASSLLGGSRNQPQHF NA NA TRBJ1-5 TRBV27
TGTGCCAGCAGCCTCCAGGGTCGACAGCCCCAGCATTTT CASSLQGRQPQHF NA NA TRBJ1-5 TRBV27
TGTGCCAGCAGTTACTACACGAACACCGGGGAGCTGTTTTTT CASSYYTNTGELFF NA NA TRBJ2-2 TRBV6-2/TRBV6-3
TGCGCCAGCAGCACGCGAAAAACAGGGGGCGGCGGAAACACCATATATTTT CASSTRKTGGGGNTIYF TRBD1 NA TRBJ1-3 TRBV4-1
TGTGCCAGCACCTCCATCCGGGACAGGGGGTGGAGGGACACTGAAGCTTTCTTT CASTSIRDRGWRDTEAFF TRBD1 NA TRBJ1-1 TRBV11-2
TGTGCCAGCAGCTTAATAATCGGGGAAGGGGGTACGCAGTATTTT CASSLIIGEGGTQYF NA NA TRBJ2-3 TRBV7-9
TGTGCCAGCAGTGATGGAAGCGGGAAGGCCTACAATGAGCAGTTCTTC CASSDGSGKAYNEQFF TRBD2 NA TRBJ2-1 TRBV25-1
TGTGCCAGCAGCTTGGACAGGGGACCCTACGAGCAGTACTTC CASSLDRGPYEQYF TRBD1 NA TRBJ2-7 TRBV5-4
TGTGCCAGTATTACTACTACAGGGATTGCTTTCTTT CASITTTGIAFF NA once TRBJ1-1 TRBV6-5
TGTGCCAGCAGCGGGGACATCTATGGCTACACCTTC CASSGDIYGYTF NA NA TRBJ1-2 TRBV6-5
TGCGCCAGCAGCTTGGAAGTAGTCGGGGTCGGGAACACCGGGGAGCTGTTTTTT CASSLEVVGVGNTGELFF NA NA TRBJ2-2 TRBV5-1
TGTGCCACCAGTGATTTTACTCTAGGCTATGGCTACACCTTC CATSDFTLGYGYTF NA NA TRBJ1-2 TRBV24-1
TGTGCCACCAGTGATGTGGGACTAGCGGAGCAGTACTTC CATSDVGLAEQYF TRBD2 once TRBJ2-7 TRBV24-1
TGTGCCAGCAGCTTAGAGATTGGGAGCGGGAAATCCTACAATGAGCAGTTCTTC CASSLEIGSGKSYNEQFF TRBD2 NA TRBJ2-1 TRBV11-2
TGTGCCAGCAGACCTAGGAACACCGGGGAGCTGTTTTTT CASRPRNTGELFF NA NA TRBJ2-2 TRBV28
TGTGCCAGTAGTGAGACAGGGGGCAGGAACGAGCAGTACTTC CASSETGGRNEQYF TRBD1 NA TRBJ2-7 TRBV19
TGTGCCAGCAGCTCGCCAGGGGACCGGGGCACAGATACGCAGTATTTT CASSSPGDRGTDTQYF NA NA TRBJ2-3 TRBV7-6
TGTGCCAGCAGTTTATCAGGGGCCTGGGGTGAAGCTTTCTTT CASSLSGAWGEAFF NA NA TRBJ1-1 TRBV27
TGTGCCAGCAGTAAAGGGTTTTATGTGGAGGCTGAAGCTTTCTTT CASSKGFYVEAEAFF NA NA TRBJ1-1 TRBV6-6
TGTGCCAGTATGAGAGGACAAATGAACACCGGGGAGCTGTTTTTT CASMRGQMNTGELFF NA NA TRBJ2-2 TRBV6-5
TGTGCCAGCAGCGTCGGACAGAGCGAAAACTATGGCTACACCTTC CASSVGQSENYGYTF NA NA TRBJ1-2 TRBV9
TGTGCCAGCAGTTTCCGGGACAGTCAAGGCTATGGCTACACCTTC CASSFRDSQGYGYTF TRBD1 NA TRBJ1-2 TRBV7-9
TGTGCCAGCACCGATCGGCCGGGACTAGACATTTGGCGCGAGCAGTACTTC CASTDRPGLDIWREQYF TRBD2 NA TRBJ2-7 TRBV28
TGCGCCAGCAGCTCCCTGGCGGGGGGGAAGATCTATGGCTACACCTTC CASSSLAGGKIYGYTF NA NA TRBJ1-2 TRBV5-1
TGTGCCAGCAGTTTTTATCAAGGGGGCAGATACACTGAAGCTTTCTTT CASSFYQGGRYTEAFF TRBD1 NA TRBJ1-1 TRBV28
TGTGCCAGCAGCCAAGACGGAGGGTACACAGATACGCAGTATTTT CASSQDGGYTDTQYF NA NA TRBJ2-3 TRBV5-4
TGTGCCAGCAGTAGGGAGCGCAAAGACATTCAGTACTTC CASSRERKDIQYF NA once TRBJ2-4 TRBV6-5
TGCGCCAGCAGCTCTAAGGACAGGGAAGAGACCCAGTACTTC CASSSKDREETQYF TRBD1 NA TRBJ2-5 TRBV5-1
NA CASSIVFWHDSPLHF NA NA TRBJ1-6 TRBV19
TGTGCCAGCAGCCTTGACAGGAATCTCAATCAGCCCCAGCATTTT CASSLDRNLNQPQHF NA many TRBJ1-5 TRBV6-5
TGTGCCAGCAGCTGGGACATCCTGAACACTGAAGCTTTCTTT CASSWDILNTEAFF NA NA TRBJ1-1 TRBV2
TGCGCCAGCAGCCCTGACAGGCCTCCTAATGAAAAACTGTTTTTT CASSPDRPPNEKLFF NA NA TRBJ1-4 TRBV5-1
TGTGCCAGCAGAAGCAGAGGGTCCGGAAACACCATATATTTT CASRSRGSGNTIYF NA once TRBJ1-3 TRBV6-5
TGTGCCTGGAGTGTACGCGGGGCCGGGGGAAACACCATATATTTT CAWSVRGAGGNTIYF NA NA TRBJ1-3 TRBV30
TGCGCCAGCAGCAAACCGGGACTAGTAGGTCCCGATGAGCAGTTCTTC CASSKPGLVGPDEQFF TRBD2 NA TRBJ2-1 TRBV5-1
TGCGCCAGCACCCACCTAACTAGCGGGGGGCGGGATGAGCAGTTCTTC CASTHLTSGGRDEQFF TRBD2 NA TRBJ2-1 TRBV10-2
TGTGCCAGCAGTCCGTGGACTGAATTCAGTGGAAACACCATATATTTT CASSPWTEFSGNTIYF NA NA TRBJ1-3 TRBV28
TGTGCCAGCAGCGTTTTGAGCACAGATACGCAGTATTTT CASSVLSTDTQYF NA once TRBJ2-3 TRBV27